The 10 T cell receptor beta chains below all came from one sample that was sequenced in a study of cytomegalovirus exposure and HLA in healthy donors. The PCR ran on 60 Vbeta and 13 Jbeta primers. Using immunoSEQ multiplex PCR, the repertoire was profiled, and TCRdb retains in-frame clones only, with some absent. The sample records under 150,000 clones, roughly 82% being singletons. The sequencing sample was made of PBMCs. These receptors were collected from a male donor in good health and CMV-seropositive.

The rearrangement uses TRBV29-1 and TRBJ2-1; maybe TRBD2 (7 bases). CDR1 and CDR2 (germline): SQVTM, ANQGSEA. This CDR3 is built from 15 residues. Trimming pared 1 base from V and 6 bases from J, leaving 16 bases between. CDR3 amino acids: CSVEVRRGPLNEQFF. Written as DNA, the CDR3 is TGCAGCGTTGAAGTTAGGCGGGGGCCCCTCAATGAGCAGTTCTTC.

The rearrangement uses TRBV12-5 and TRBJ1-1, with D perhaps matching TRBD1 (5 bases). V was clipped by 4 bases and J by 6 bases, with 12 bases between them. The germline V gene encodes CDR1 LGHNT and CDR2 FRNRAP. This CDR3 region has 13 residues. CDR3 in DNA: TGTGCTAGTGGTTCCGGGACTGCCTCTGAAGCTTTCTTT. It yields the protein CASGSGTASEAFF. Full variable domain (remainder filled in from reference TRBV12-5 and TRBJ1-1): DARVTQTPRHKVTEMGQEVTMRCQPILGHNTVFWYRQTMMQGLELLAYFRNRAPLDDSGMPKDRFSAEMPDATLATLKIQPSEPRDSAVYFCASGSGTASEAFFGQGTRLTVV.

This chain links TRBV19 with TRBJ2-7; 8 positions match TRBD2. J gave up 2 bases and V 3 bases, and 6 bases lay outside the gene matches. Germline lookup yields CDR1 LNHDA and CDR2 SQIVND (reference sequence). The CDR3 runs 15 residues. The CDR3 spells CASSMFAGGPYEQYF. The DNA for the CDR3 is TGTGCCAGTAGTATGTTCGCGGGAGGCCCCTACGAGCAGTACTTC.

V gene TRBV10-3 combines with J gene TRBJ2-5; tentatively, D is TRBD2 (6 bases). Germline assignment: CDR1 ENHRY and CDR2 SYGVKD. V shed 4 bases and J shed 2 bases, with 14 bases lying between them. The CDR3 has 15 amino acids. This CDR3 reads CAISVDPGGQETQYF. The CDR3 DNA reads TGTGCCATCAGTGTCGACCCTGGGGGGCAAGAGACCCAGTACTTC.

The chain links TRBV7-9 to TRBJ2-3; 10 bases match TRBD1. CDR1 and CDR2 from the germline V gene are SEHNR and FQNEAQ (reference sequence). The CDR3 covers 14 residues. V shed 5 bases, J shed 4 bases, and the junction held 3 bases outside the gene matches. The CDR3 region has the DNA TGTGCCAGCAGCGATGACAGGGGGCCAGATACGCAGTATTTT. Its protein product is CASSDDRGPDTQYF.

The chain recombines TRBV19 with TRBJ2-7; 10 nucleotides line up with TRBD2. Germline CDR1 is LNHDA and CDR2 is SQIVND (reference sequence). The V gene end was trimmed by 5 bases and the J gene end by 6 bases; junction bases not matched to a gene: 7. This CDR3 has 14 amino acids. CDR3 in amino acids: CASSFPSGSGEQYF. For the CDR3, the DNA is TGTGCCAGTAGTTTTCCTAGCGGGAGCGGCGAGCAGTACTTC.

The V call is TRBV7-3, the J call TRBJ2-3; the match to TRBD2 covers 12 bases. Germline assignment: CDR1 SGHTA and CDR2 FQGTGA. J lost 3 bases, V lost 5 bases, and 12 bases had no gene match. The CDR3 contains 18 residues. The CDR3 sequence: CASSQGPLAGGRTDTQYF. For the CDR3, the DNA is TGTGCCAGCAGCCAGGGCCCTCTAGCGGGAGGGCGGACAGATACGCAGTATTTT.

This chain links TRBV2 with TRBJ1-4, with TRBD1 identical over 8 bases. The CDR3 consists of 15 residues. Germline CDR1 SNHLY, CDR2 FYNNEI. Germline trimming cut 2 bases from V and 10 bases from J; bases unmatched to any gene: 9. The CDR3 coding sequence is TGTGCCAGCAGTGAACAAGCAGGGGGCGATGGAAAACTGTTTTTT. Its protein is CASSEQAGGDGKLFF.

The V gene is TRBV19, the J gene TRBJ1-1; D is perhaps TRBD1 (6 bases). The CDR3 runs to 15 residues. V lost 3 bases, J lost 4 bases, and 15 bases lay in between. Germline V lookup: CDR1 LNHDA, CDR2 SQIVND (reference sequence). As DNA, the CDR3 is TGTGCCAGTAGTATTATGCAGGGGCGCGGCACTGAAGCTTTCTTT. It encodes CASSIMQGRGTEAFF. Filled out from reference TRBV19 and TRBJ1-1, the complete variable domain reads DGGITQSPKYLFRKEGQNVTLSCEQNLNHDAMYWYRQDPGQGLRLIYYSQIVNDFQKGDIAEGYSVSREKKESFPLTVTSAQKNPTAFYLCASSIMQGRGTEAFFGQGTRLTVV.

This clone was seen only once. The rearrangement joins TRBV30 to TRBJ2-7, with D unresolved. The CDR3 sequence is 11 residues long. The germline V gene encodes CDR1 GTSNPN and CDR2 SVGIG (reference sequence). V gave up 5 bases and J gave up 3 bases, with 8 bases separating them. CDR3 loop: CAWQTVYEQYF. CDR3 sequence (DNA): TGTGCCTGGCAAACGGTCTACGAGCAGTACTTC.